Below, 13 T cell receptor beta chains from the same sample are listed, as sequenced in a study of T-cell reconstitution after alpha-beta-depleted transplantation in children. Unique molecular identifiers were incorporated when the TCRbeta library was constructed. Each CDR3 protein is one row after TCRdb ran MiXCR on the PCR reads. The data show approximately 520,000 distinct CDR3 sequences, with roughly 11% seen just once and 14% held by the top ten. The source was PBMCs, mostly from graft donor cells, collected 180 days after TCRalphabeta/CD19-depleted stem cell transplant. The receptors shown here come from a female patient aged 2-9 years who had a stem cell transplant for aplastic anemia, so the T cells may come from the graft donor.

Only a few counts were recorded for this clonotype. The rearrangement uses TRBV9 and TRBJ2-3; 9 bases align to TRBD2. Trimming removed 0 bases from V and 2 bases from J; junction bases left unmatched: 4. This CDR3 is built from 16 residues. Germline loops: CDR1 SGDLS, CDR2 YYNGEE. CDR3 loop: CASSVGSGRPTDTQYF. The CDR3 DNA reads TGTGCCAGCAGCGTAGGTAGCGGGAGACCCACAGATACGCAGTATTTT.

This chain uses TRBV4-1 with TRBJ1-2; the D gene is possibly TRBD1 (5 bases). CDR3 length equals 16 residues. Trimming left V 0 bases short and J 8 bases short, with 19 bases between. Germline V CDR1 and CDR2: MGHRA, YSYEKL. The CDR3 sequence: CASSQERAIGAKGYTF. The DNA of the CDR3 is TGCGCCAGCAGCCAAGAAAGGGCTATAGGGGCTAAAGGCTACACCTTC.

The chain uses TRBV5-1 and TRBJ1-2; a weak D match, TRBD1 (5 bases). Trimming left V 4 bases short and J 2 bases short, with 18 bases between. The CDR3 runs 16 residues. The V gene's germline CDR1 is SGHRS and CDR2 YFSETQ. CDR3: CASSPGVGRDNYGYTF. CDR3 coding DNA: TGCGCCAGCAGCCCGGGCGTAGGTAGGGACAACTATGGCTACACCTTC.

In this sample, this clonotype turned up a few times. V is TRBV12-3 or TRBV12-4 and J is TRBJ2-3; either TRBD1 or TRBD2 may fit D (7 bases each). Trimming removed 3 bases at V and 5 bases at J, with 21 bases between. CDR3 size: 17 residues. CDR3: CASSLKQGRAAKDTQYF. The CDR3 nucleotides are TGTGCCAGCAGTTTGAAACAGGGGAGGGCAGCGAAAGATACGCAGTATTTT.

The chain is built from TRBV4-2 and TRBJ2-6, with 10 positions matching TRBD1. Germline V CDR1 and CDR2: LGHNA, YNFKEQ. The CDR3 runs 20 residues. With V trimmed by 2 bases and J by 0 bases, 10 bases remained unmatched. CDR3 in DNA: TGTGCCAGCAGCCAACGCAGGGACAGGGGTTATAGCTCTGGGGCCAACGTCCTGACTTTC. Amino acids: CASSQRRDRGYSSGANVLTF.

In this sample, this clonotype turned up many times. The gene calls are TRBV3-1 and TRBJ2-1; 10 positions match TRBD2. The CDR3 extends over 15 amino acids. CDR1 is LGHDT, CDR2 YNNKEL, per germline (reference sequence). Trimming at V came to 4 bases and at J to 7 bases, leaving 7 bases not matched to a gene. The CDR3 DNA sequence: TGTGCCAGCAGCCCACAGCGGGGGGGCGGGAATGAGCAGTTCTTC. Translating gives CASSPQRGGGNEQFF.

This clonotype came up many times. The CDR3 nucleotides are TGCAGTGCTAGAGGCAACGGGGAGCTGTTTTTT. Encoded protein: CSARGNGELFF. V usage is TRBV20-1 and J usage is TRBJ2-2, with unresolved D. The V end lost 1 base, the J end lost 7 bases, and 4 bases lay between the germline ends. CDR3 length: 11 residues. Germline V gene data show CDR1 as DFQATT and CDR2 as SNEGSKA (reference sequence).

This clonotype was recorded a few times. The J gene is TRBJ1-2, the V gene TRBV19; perhaps TRBD1 as D (5 bases). Germline CDR1 LNHDA, CDR2 SQIVND (reference sequence). Trimming shortened V by 6 bases and J by 4 bases, and 15 bases separated the two germline ends. The CDR3 contains 14 residues. CDR3 coding DNA: TGTGCCAGTAGCAGAGGGACTCCTACCTATGGCTACACCTTC. Protein product: CASSRGTPTYGYTF.

The chain joins TRBV21-1 to TRBJ2-7; the D call TRBD2 from the table was never checked on the DNA. TRBV21-1 is designated a pseudogene. CDR3 size: 17 residues. The CDR3 DNA reads as TGTGCCAGCAACACAATATGTTGGGCGGGAGGGCATGGTGAGCAGTACGTC. Encoded protein: CASNTICWAGGHGEQYV.

This clonotype was picked up a small number of times. This chain links TRBV12-3 or TRBV12-4 with TRBJ2-2, with TRBD2 matching 13 bases. V shed 6 bases, J shed 6 bases, and the junction held 4 bases outside the gene matches. The CDR3 runs to 15 residues. The CDR3, as DNA: TGTGCCAGCAGACGGACTAGCGGGAGATCCGGGGAGCTGTTTTTT. Translated: CASRRTSGRSGELFF.

The chain uses TRBV29-1 and TRBJ2-1; 14 nucleotides match TRBD2. Trimming at V came to 6 bases and at J to 4 bases, leaving 14 bases not matched to a gene. The length of the CDR3 is 18 residues. CDR1 is SQVTM and CDR2 is ANQGSEA in the germline V gene. In nucleotides, the CDR3 is TGCAGCGTCCCCGACAGGCCCGGGACTAGCGGGAGATACAATGAGCAGTTCTTC. This translates into CSVPDRPGTSGRYNEQFF.

This clonotype was observed at least ten times. This chain uses TRBV7-2 with TRBJ2-1; D call uncertain. The germline gives CDR1 SGHTA, CDR2 FQGNSA. This CDR3 comprises 14 residues. V gave up 1 base and J gave up 3 bases, with 7 bases separating them. CDR3 amino acids: CASSLDPVYNEQFF. In nucleotides, the CDR3 is TGTGCCAGCAGCTTAGATCCAGTCTACAATGAGCAGTTCTTC.

The chain carries TRBV2 and TRBJ1-4, with no clear D. The CDR3 has 14 residues. Trimming removed 6 bases at V and 6 bases at J, with 14 bases between. From germline, CDR1 is SNHLY and CDR2 FYNNEI. The CDR3 DNA is TGTGCCAGCAGGAAAAGACGGACTGATGAAAAACTGTTTTTT. This sequence encodes CASRKRRTDEKLFF.